Presented here are 21 T cell receptor beta chains from one specimen sequenced in a study of T cells in Graves' hyperthyroidism and ophthalmopathy. The investigators amplified TCR beta CDR3 regions from RNA transcripts. The TCR CDR3 was amplified in a first-round RT-PCR using the HTBI primer set. TCRdb reprocessed the multiplex PCR reads via MiXCR and lists one record per CDR3 protein. The table lists about 740,000 distinct CDR3 sequences, 13% to 15% of them singletons. Sequenced material: blood. The receptors originated from a young woman with Graves' hyperthyroidism.

The rearrangement uses TRBV27 and TRBJ2-1; D perhaps matches TRBD1 (6 bases). The V gene's germline CDR1 is MNHEY and CDR2 SMNVEV (reference sequence). This CDR3 region has 14 residues. The V and J ends lost 8 bases and 8 bases respectively, with 19 bases between them. The CDR3: CASGAGEHRDEQFF. CDR3 in DNA: TGTGCCAGCGGAGCAGGGGAGCACCGGGATGAGCAGTTCTTC.

This clonotype was seen many times. The chain is built from TRBV5-1 and TRBJ2-7, with a tentative D call TRBD2 (5 bases). The ends were cut back, 2 bases at V and 2 bases at J, with 11 bases in the middle. The CDR3 runs 14 residues. The germline V gene encodes CDR1 SGHRS and CDR2 YFSETQ. Here the CDR3 reads CASSFLLEAYEQYF. For the CDR3, the DNA is TGCGCCAGCAGCTTCCTCTTGGAGGCCTACGAGCAGTACTTC.

This clonotype has only a few counts. V and J are TRBV6-1 and TRBJ1-1, with a tentative D call TRBD1 (5 bases). Germline values: CDR1 MNHNS, CDR2 SASEGT. Trimming removed 5 bases at V and 4 bases at J, with 11 bases between. The CDR3 spans 13 residues. CDR3 in amino acids: CASSSQGSTEAFF. The CDR3 DNA reads as TGTGCCAGCAGTTCCCAGGGAAGCACTGAAGCTTTCTTT.

The rearrangement joins TRBV3-1 to TRBJ2-3; D remains unclear. This CDR3 contains 13 residues. The V gene's germline CDR1 is LGHDT and CDR2 YNNKEL (reference sequence). V lost 2 bases, J lost 6 bases, and 9 bases lay in between. In DNA form, the CDR3 reads TGTGCCAGCAGCCAAAGTCACGAGGATACGCAGTATTTT. Translation gives CASSQSHEDTQYF.

The chain links TRBV7-9 to TRBJ2-1; D tentatively fits TRBD1 or TRBD2 (6 bases each). CDR1 is SEHNR and CDR2 is FQNEAQ in the germline V gene (reference sequence). CDR3 length: 16 amino acids. V was pared by 4 bases and J by 6 bases, with 19 bases between. Here the CDR3 DNA reads TGTGCCAGCAGCTCGAACAGGGAGGTTTACGGCAATGAGCAGTTCTTC. It is translated as CASSSNREVYGNEQFF.

Note on this clonotype: This may arise from a read error, as a much more abundant clone is one base away. The rearrangement uses TRBV11-2 and TRBJ2-2; a weak D match, TRBD1 (5 bases). This CDR3 comprises 16 residues. Germline V gene lookup returns CDR1 SGHAT and CDR2 FQNNGV. Between the trimmed V and J ends, which lost 5 bases and 4 bases, there was a span of 17 bases. The CDR3 is CASSVMTVLRTGELFF. DNA of the CDR3: TGTGCCAGCAGCGTAATGACAGTCCTCCGCACCGGGGAGCTGTTTTTT.

This clonotype occurred a few times. The chain is built from TRBV27 and TRBJ1-5; perhaps TRBD1 as D (6 bases). The ends were cut back, 5 bases at V and 6 bases at J, with 14 bases in the middle. The CDR3 has 14 residues. Germline assignment: CDR1 MNHEY and CDR2 SMNVEV (reference sequence). CDR3 residues: CASSQGGDGQPQHF. For the CDR3, the DNA is TGTGCCAGCAGTCAAGGGGGAGACGGTCAGCCCCAGCATTTT.

The chain employs TRBV4-3 and TRBJ2-1, with D unresolved. The germline CDR1 and CDR2 sequences are LGHNA and YSLEER. The germline V and J ends were trimmed by 0 bases and 0 bases, with 12 bases remaining between them. CDR3 length: 17 amino acids. The CDR3 DNA sequence: TGCGCCAGCAGCCAAGAAAGATTCCAGAGCTCCTACAATGAGCAGTTCTTC. Translated: CASSQERFQSSYNEQFF.

The rearrangement uses TRBV24-1 and TRBJ2-2; D is perhaps TRBD2 (5 bases). Trimming pared 4 bases from V and 2 bases from J, leaving 13 bases between. The CDR3 runs 16 residues. The V gene's germline CDR1 is KGHDR and CDR2 SFDVKD. The CDR3 reads CATSEWEPANTGELFF. In nucleotides, the CDR3 is TGTGCCACCAGTGAGTGGGAGCCAGCAAACACCGGGGAGCTGTTTTTT.

Ten or more counts support this clonotype. V gene TRBV28 combines with J gene TRBJ2-1; 8 bases fit TRBD1. V gave up 3 bases and J gave up 5 bases; unmatched junction bases: 3. The CDR3 is 14 residues long. The germline CDR1 and CDR2 sequences are MDHEN and SYDVKM. CDR3 in amino acids: CASSFLDRDNEQFF. The CDR3 nucleotides are TGTGCCAGCAGTTTCTTGGACAGGGACAATGAGCAGTTCTTC.

This clonotype was counted a few times. This chain joins TRBV4-1 and TRBJ2-2, with no clear D. This CDR3 has 15 residues. The ends were cut back, 0 bases at V and 6 bases at J, with 11 bases in the middle. The V gene's germline CDR1 is MGHRA and CDR2 YSYEKL. CDR3 in amino acids: CASSQEPTAPGELFF. In DNA, the CDR3 is TGCGCCAGCAGCCAAGAACCCACAGCCCCCGGGGAGCTGTTTTTT.

The table lists this clonotype with many counts. The chain is built from TRBV28 and TRBJ1-5; D perhaps matches TRBD1 (6 bases). V was clipped by 6 bases and J by 4 bases, with 10 bases between them. The CDR3 consists of 13 residues. Germline assignment: CDR1 MDHEN and CDR2 SYDVKM. The chain's CDR3 is CASRPDRNQPQHF. In DNA form, the CDR3 reads TGTGCCAGCAGACCGGACAGAAATCAGCCCCAGCATTTT.

The V gene is TRBV4-3, the J gene TRBJ1-3; 9 positions match TRBD1. CDR1 LGHNA and CDR2 YSLEER come from the germline V gene. Trimming removed 4 bases from V and 1 base from J; junction bases left unmatched: 8. There are 17 residues in the CDR3. CDR3 residues: CASSPGQGSWSGNTIYF. As DNA, the CDR3 is TGCGCCAGCAGCCCGGGACAGGGATCATGGTCTGGAAACACCATATATTTT.

This clonotype was detected many times. The chain employs TRBV11-2 and TRBJ2-3; possibly TRBD2 for D (6 bases). CDR1 and CDR2 (germline): SGHAT, FQNNGV. The CDR3 has 12 residues. Trimming removed 1 base from V and 8 bases from J, with 7 bases in between. Written as DNA, the CDR3 is TGTGCCAGCAGCTTAGGGGGAGGTACGCAGTATTTT. Translated: CASSLGGGTQYF.

As concerns this clonotype: One end of the junction varies from germline; a read error may be responsible. The V and J genes are TRBV7-3 and TRBJ2-1; D not certain. The V gene's germline CDR1 is SGHTA and CDR2 FQGTGA. This CDR3 spans 14 amino acids. CDR3 nucleotide sequence: TGTGCCAGCAGCTTACAAGGCTCCGACAATGAGCAGTTCTTC. Its translation: CASSLQGSDNEQFF.

This clonotype was observed a handful of times. This chain links TRBV25-1 with TRBJ2-7; D perhaps matches TRBD2 (5 bases). V was shortened by 5 bases and J by 0 bases, with 23 bases between the two germline ends. The CDR3 extends over 18 amino acids. Looked up from germline, CDR1 is MGHDK and CDR2 is SYGVNS. CDR3 protein: CASSTAGKESGRSYEQYF. The CDR3 nucleotides read TGTGCCAGCAGTACCGCCGGGAAAGAGAGTGGTCGCTCCTACGAGCAGTACTTC.

The chain combines TRBV20-1 with TRBJ2-7; no clear D gene. The germline gives CDR1 DFQATT, CDR2 SNEGSKA (reference sequence). This CDR3 has 14 amino acids. V lost 4 bases, J lost 1 base, and 14 bases lay in between. DNA for the CDR3: TGCAGTGCTATCGACTGGGCGGATTCCTACGAGCAGTACTTC. Amino acid sequence: CSAIDWADSYEQYF.

V and J are TRBV6-2 or TRBV6-3 and TRBJ1-4, with 8 bases aligning to TRBD1. Germline CDR1 and CDR2: MNHEY and SVGEGT. Trimming cost V 4 bases and J 8 bases; bases outside gene matches: 15. The CDR3 totals 17 residues. DNA for the CDR3: TGTGCCAGCAGTTCCCGTCCCCGGACAGGGATCGGCGAAAAACTGTTTTTT. Its translation: CASSSRPRTGIGEKLFF.

The chain recombines TRBV20-1 with TRBJ2-1, with D possibly matching TRBD2 (5 bases). Germline loops: CDR1 DFQATT, CDR2 SNEGSKA (reference sequence). The CDR3 covers 13 residues. The V and J ends lost 5 bases and 4 bases respectively, with 12 bases between them. In DNA form, the CDR3 reads TGCAGTGCTGGAAAGCGGCCTTACAATGAGCAGTTCTTC. It encodes CSAGKRPYNEQFF.

This clonotype has a count of ten or more. This chain connects TRBV4-1 to TRBJ2-7; 8 bases agree with TRBD2. CDR3 size: 16 residues. Germline trimming cut 1 base from V and 3 bases from J; bases unmatched to any gene: 8. The germline gives CDR1 MGHRA, CDR2 YSYEKL. The chain's CDR3 is CASSQGFGLADYEQYF. The CDR3 DNA reads as TGCGCCAGCAGCCAAGGTTTTGGACTAGCAGACTACGAGCAGTACTTC.

This clonotype was observed at least ten times. The chain combines TRBV6-5 with TRBJ2-2; 15 positions match TRBD2. The CDR3 is 24 amino acids. The germline CDR1 and CDR2 sequences are MNHEY and SVGAGI. Losses at the gene ends were 0 bases for V and 2 bases for J; bases not matched to a gene: 19. The CDR3 is CASSYSSAGIWRTSGRGNTGELFF. CDR3 in DNA: TGTGCCAGCAGTTACTCGTCTGCTGGGATATGGCGGACTAGCGGGAGGGGAAACACCGGGGAGCTGTTTTTT.